Listed here are 26 T cell receptor beta chains from one sample, sequenced in a study of blood T cell repertoires in COVID-19. The table came from immunoSEQ multiplex PCR; TCRdb's copy has only in-frame clones and leaves some out. The profile shows about 150,000 clones, approximately 86% of them singletons. The sequencing sample was made of peripheral blood. The source of these receptors is a man between 70 and 80 years old with acute or convalescent COVID-19.

This clone has only one observation. The chain couples TRBV6-5 to TRBJ1-5; a possible D gene is TRBD1 (5 bases). With 6 bases removed from V and 5 bases from J, the gap between germline ends came to 14 bases. The V gene's germline CDR1 is MNHEY and CDR2 SVGAGI. The CDR3 runs 14 residues. The CDR3 nucleotides are TGTGCCAGCAGCAGGCAGGGAGGGGATCAGCCCCAGCATTTT. This gives the protein CASSRQGGDQPQHF.

The chain joins TRBV4-1 to TRBJ2-5, with 7 bases matching TRBD2. This CDR3 has 14 residues. J lost 3 bases, V lost 2 bases, and 3 bases had no gene match. In germline, CDR1 is MGHRA, CDR2 YSYEKL. This CDR3 reads CASSQYLAEETQYF. In nucleotides, the CDR3 is TGCGCCAGCAGCCAATACCTAGCGGAAGAGACCCAGTACTTC.

The chain uses TRBV7-2 and TRBJ2-3; D is possibly TRBD1 (5 bases). This CDR3 region has 16 residues. In germline, CDR1 is SGHTA, CDR2 FQGNSA. V was shortened by 2 bases and J by 0 bases, with 12 bases between the two germline ends. CDR3 loop: CASSLTGLLSTDTQYF. The CDR3 DNA follows: TGTGCCAGCAGCTTAACAGGCCTCCTAAGCACAGATACGCAGTATTTT.

The chain is built from TRBV30 and TRBJ1-6; TRBD1 matches 7 bases. Unmatched junction bases numbered 6, after V lost 0 bases and J lost 10 bases. CDR1 is GTSNPN and CDR2 is SVGIG in the germline V gene (reference sequence). CDR3 length: 14 residues. The CDR3 reads CAWSVLGGESPLHF. The CDR3 DNA sequence: TGTGCCTGGAGTGTACTAGGGGGCGAGTCACCCCTCCACTTT.

The V gene is TRBV29-1, the J gene TRBJ1-1; maybe TRBD1 (6 bases). Germline V gene sequence: CDR1 SQVTM, CDR2 ANQGSEA. Between the trimmed V and J ends, which lost 0 bases and 4 bases, there was a span of 12 bases. CDR3 length: 14 residues. The CDR3 DNA sequence: TGCAGCGTTGAAGATCCCAGGGGCCCCACTGAAGCTTTCTTT. This codes for CSVEDPRGPTEAFF.

The chain links TRBV6-6 to TRBJ1-1, with D perhaps matching TRBD1 (6 bases). With 4 bases removed from V and 6 bases from J, the gap between germline ends came to 15 bases. The CDR3 is made up of 14 amino acids. Germline assignment: CDR1 MNHNY and CDR2 SVGAGI (reference sequence). CDR3 loop: CASSSTWDTPEAFF. The CDR3 nucleotides are TGTGCCAGCAGTTCAACTTGGGACACCCCTGAAGCTTTCTTT.

CDR3 sequence: CASSPGTSTTDTQYF. CDR3 coding DNA: TGTGCCAGCAGCCCCGGGACTAGCACCACAGATACGCAGTATTTT. The chain uses TRBV7-9 and TRBJ2-3; 9 bases line up with TRBD2. This CDR3 region has 15 residues. CDR1 SEHNR and CDR2 FQNEAQ come from the germline V gene (reference sequence). Trimming removed 5 bases from V and 2 bases from J; junction bases left unmatched: 5.

This clone was detected only once. A junction end diverges from the germline sequence, so it may reflect a read error. At the DNA level, this CDR3 is encoded by other sequences in the same sample as well. The rearrangement joins TRBV6-2 or TRBV6-3 to TRBJ2-7; D possibly corresponds to TRBD1 (5 bases). Germline CDR1 and CDR2: MNHEY and SVGEGT. CDR3 length: 13 residues. CDR3 in DNA: TGTGCCAGCAGTTATAGACAGATCTACGAGCAATACTTC. Translated: CASSYRQIYEQYF.

The V and J genes are TRBV27 and TRBJ2-2; D perhaps matches TRBD1 (6 bases). Per the germline V gene, CDR1 is MNHEY and CDR2 is SMNVEV (reference sequence). Deletions cut 3 bases from V and 4 bases from J, with 9 bases between. The CDR3 extends over 14 amino acids. In DNA, the CDR3 is TGTGCCAGCAGTTTTGGCAGGGGCACCGGGGAGCTGTTTTTT. Amino acid sequence: CASSFGRGTGELFF.

The chain carries TRBV6-5 and TRBJ2-5; possibly TRBD2 for D (6 bases). CDR3 length equals 14 residues. V lost 6 bases and J lost 5, with 16 bases in between. CDR1 is MNHEY and CDR2 is SVGAGI in the germline V gene. CDR3 residues: CASSRGGLGETQYF. DNA for the CDR3: TGTGCCAGCAGCCGCGGAGGGCTGGGTGAGACCCAGTACTTC.

J is TRBJ2-1 and V is TRBV19; TRBD2 aligns across 13 bases. CDR3 size: 14 residues. CDR1 and CDR2 (germline): LNHDA, SQIVND (reference sequence). V was pared by 8 bases and J by 10 bases, with 8 bases of the junction left unmatched. The CDR3 region has the DNA TGTGCCAGTGGGAGACTAGCGGGAGGAGGGGAGCAGTTCTTC. As protein: CASGRLAGGGEQFF.

This clone came up once. The J gene is TRBJ2-7, the V gene TRBV2, with 9 bases aligning to TRBD1. V lost 8 bases, J lost 3 bases, and 5 bases stayed unmatched. Looked up from germline, CDR1 is SNHLY and CDR2 is FYNNEI. The CDR3 length is 13 residues. In DNA form, the CDR3 reads TGTGCCAGCGAGAGGGACAGGGACTACGAGCAGTACTTC. Its translation: CASERDRDYEQYF. Filled out from reference TRBV2 and TRBJ2-7, the complete variable domain reads EPEVTQTPSHQVTQMGQEVILRCVPISNHLYFYWYRQILGQKVEFLVSFYNNEISEKSEIFDDQFSVERPDGSNFTLKIRSTKLEDSAMYFCASERDRDYEQYFGPGTRLTVT.

The count of this clone is one. The CDR3, as DNA: TGTGCCAGCAGCTTAGACGGCGGCCCTTACAATGAGCAGTTCTTC. This encodes CASSLDGGPYNEQFF. The V call is TRBV7-2, the J call TRBJ2-1; D gene unclear. The CDR3 spans 15 residues. Germline assignment: CDR1 SGHTA and CDR2 FQGNSA. V was cut by 1 base and J by 4 bases, with 11 bases left in between.

Concerning this clone: At one of its ends the junction is not consistent with the germline gene, which may arise from a read error. The chain is built from TRBV7-7 and TRBJ2-2; possibly TRBD1 for D (6 bases). Germline-derived CDR1 and CDR2 are SSHAT and FNYEAQ (reference sequence). CDR3 length: 14 residues. Here the CDR3 reads CASSTGQFTGELFF. The CDR3 region has the DNA TGTGCTAGCAGTACCGGACAGTTCACCGGGGAGCTGTTTTTT.

The rearrangement joins TRBV12-3 or TRBV12-4 to TRBJ2-5; D is perhaps TRBD1 (6 bases). V was shortened by 6 bases and J by 4 bases, with 12 bases between the two germline ends. This CDR3 comprises 13 residues. This CDR3 is CASRPTGRETQYF. In DNA, the CDR3 is TGTGCCAGCAGGCCTACAGGGCGAGAGACCCAGTACTTC.

The rearrangement links TRBV10-3 to TRBJ2-2, with 7 bases that match TRBD2. Germline V CDR1 and CDR2: ENHRY, SYGVKD. The CDR3 is 12 amino acids. V gave up 8 bases and J gave up 8 bases; unmatched junction bases: 5. This chain's CDR3 is CAIGAGVGELFF. The CDR3 nucleotides read TGTGCCATCGGGGCGGGAGTTGGGGAGCTGTTTTTT.

The genes are TRBV18 and TRBJ2-7, with TRBD2 identical over 11 bases. Germline assignment: CDR1 KGHSH and CDR2 LQKENI. V was clipped by 4 bases and J by 1 base; unmatched bases: 9. This CDR3 is 17 amino acids long. The CDR3 loop reads CASSRNSLAGGSYEQYF. CDR3 nucleotide sequence: TGTGCCAGCTCACGTAATTCGTTAGCGGGAGGGTCCTACGAGCAGTACTTC.

This CDR3 reads CASSTTGVQPQHF. In DNA form, the CDR3 reads TGTGCCAGCAGCACGACAGGGGTTCAGCCCCAGCATTTT. The chain has TRBV9 and TRBJ1-5, with 8 bases fitting TRBD1. The CDR3 is 13 amino acids. Unmatched junction bases numbered 3, after V lost 4 bases and J lost 6 bases. Germline values: CDR1 SGDLS, CDR2 YYNGEE. Drawing the rest from reference TRBV9 and TRBJ1-5, the complete variable domain is DSGVTQTPKHLITATGQRVTLRCSPRSGDLSVYWYQQSLDQGLQFLIQYYNGEERAKGNILERFSAQQFPDLHSELNLSSLELGDSALYFCASSTTGVQPQHFGDGTRLSIL.

This chain joins TRBV5-6 and TRBJ2-7; 9 positions agree with TRBD1. This CDR3 region has 15 residues. The V gene end was trimmed by 4 bases and the J gene end by 7 bases; junction bases not matched to a gene: 12. Germline CDR1 reads SGHDT; CDR2 reads YYEEEE. CDR3 DNA: TGTGCCAGCAGCCCCTCGACAGGGGGGACAAGAGAGCAGTACTTC. It codes for CASSPSTGGTREQYF. Full variable domain (remainder filled in from reference TRBV5-6 and TRBJ2-7): DAGVTQSPTHLIKTRGQQVTLRCSPKSGHDTVSWYQQALGQGPQFIFQYYEEEERQRGNFPDRFSGHQFPNYSSELNVNALLLGDSALYLCASSPSTGGTREQYFGPGTRLTVT.

The gene calls are TRBV9 and TRBJ1-1; 8 nucleotides agree with TRBD1. The CDR3 is 15 residues long. Germline loops: CDR1 SGDLS, CDR2 YYNGEE. J gave up 4 bases and V 0 bases, and 5 bases lay outside the gene matches. The CDR3 is CASSVGTGLGTEAFF. Written as DNA, the CDR3 is TGTGCCAGCAGCGTAGGGACAGGGTTGGGCACTGAAGCTTTCTTT.

V usage is TRBV19 and J usage is TRBJ1-1, with a possible D match to TRBD1 (6 bases). Germline V gene sequence: CDR1 LNHDA, CDR2 SQIVND (reference sequence). V dropped 8 bases and J dropped 6 bases, with 13 bases sitting between them. The CDR3 totals 12 residues. CDR3 nucleotide sequence: TGTGCCAGTGAGGGGGACGCCGCTGAAGCTTTCTTT. Amino acid sequence: CASEGDAAEAFF.

Only one count was recorded for this clone. The rearrangement uses TRBV28 and TRBJ2-1; 7 bases match TRBD2. Germline V gene lookup returns CDR1 MDHEN and CDR2 SYDVKM. The CDR3 is 15 residues long. The V and J ends lost 5 bases and 0 bases, in that order; junction bases with no gene match: 4. The CDR3, as DNA: TGTGCCAGCAGTATCACTAGCGACTCCTACAATGAGCAGTTCTTC. Translating gives CASSITSDSYNEQFF.

The chain has TRBV4-2 and TRBJ1-1; 8 bases fit TRBD1. The ends lost 3 bases at V and 0 bases at J; junction bases unmatched: 0. This CDR3 region has 14 residues. Germline loops: CDR1 LGHNA, CDR2 YNFKEQ. The CDR3 DNA follows: TGTGCCAGCAGCCAGACAGGGGTGAACACTGAAGCTTTCTTT. Encoded protein: CASSQTGVNTEAFF.

The chain couples TRBV29-1 to TRBJ1-4; a weak D match, TRBD1 (6 bases). The CDR3 sequence is 12 residues long. Germline CDR1 is SQVTM and CDR2 is ANQGSEA. Trimming left V 7 bases short and J 3 bases short, with 9 bases between. The CDR3 nucleotides read TGCAGCGCAGGGGAGGCTAATGAAAAACTGTTTTTT. Its translation: CSAGEANEKLFF. The full variable domain, with the rest looked up from reference TRBV29-1 and TRBJ1-4, is SAVISQKPSRDICQRGTSLTIQCQVDSQVTMMFWYRQQPGQSLTLIATANQGSEATYESGFVIDKFPISRPNLTFSTLTVSNMSPEDSSIYLCSAGEANEKLFFGSGTQLSVL.

The rearrangement joins TRBV6-2 or TRBV6-3 to TRBJ2-5, with D possibly TRBD1 on 7 matching bases. Germline V gene sequence: CDR1 MNHEY, CDR2 SVGEGT. The V end lost 5 bases, the J end lost 1 base, and 11 bases lay between the germline ends. This CDR3 has 14 amino acids. The CDR3 reads CASSGGTVQETQYF. For the CDR3, the DNA is TGTGCCAGCAGTGGGGGGACAGTCCAAGAGACCCAGTACTTC.

This chain links TRBV7-3 with TRBJ2-1, with a tentative D call TRBD2 (6 bases). The CDR3 totals 13 residues. Germline V lookup: CDR1 SGHTA, CDR2 FQGTGA. V gave up 1 base and J gave up 8 bases, with 9 bases separating them. CDR3 nucleotide sequence: TGTGCCAGCAGCTTAAGCCCGGGGGATGAGCAGTTCTTC. It encodes CASSLSPGDEQFF.